This is a list of T cell receptor beta chains from one sample in a study of T cells in Graves' hyperthyroidism and ophthalmopathy. In TCRdb, the multiplex PCR reads were re-called with MiXCR into one record per CDR3 protein. Here the sample spans a few hundred thousand distinct CDR3 sequences, around 13% being singletons. What was sequenced was blood. Receptors originate from a woman in her thirties or forties with Graves' ophthalmopathy. The CDR3 runs from the conserved cysteine through the conserved F or W. The D gene is left open where the match is weak. For some rows the clone size is stated as once, few or many, or as a class when expanded; others skip it.

clone_size	d_call	j_call	v_call	cdr3_nt	cdr3_aa
NA	NA	TRBJ1-6	TRBV6-4	TGTACCAGCAGTGACACAATTAATTCACCCCTCCACTTT	CTSSDTINSPLHF
many	TRBD1	TRBJ2-1	TRBV6-1	TGTGCCAGCACCTCGGGACAGGGGGTTTACAATGAGCAGTTCTTC	CASTSGQGVYNEQFF
many	TRBD2	TRBJ2-7	TRBV20-1	TGCAGTGCTAGAGAAAGTAGCGGGAGATACGAGCAGTACTTC	CSARESSGRYEQYF
many	TRBD2	TRBJ2-5	TRBV6-5	TGTGCCAGCAGTTCGGGACTAGAGTTTGAGACCCAGTACTTC	CASSSGLEFETQYF
NA	NA	TRBJ2-3	TRBV27	TGTGCCACCAGGGGGGGTAGGAGCACAGATACGCAGTATTTT	CATRGGRSTDTQYF
few	NA	TRBJ2-7	TRBV2	TGTGCCAGCATAGACAGCCCCTACGAGCAGTACTTC	CASIDSPYEQYF
once	TRBD2	TRBJ2-1	TRBV6-1	TGTGCCAGCATCAGGGGACTAGCGGGAGGATTTGAGCAGTTCTTC	CASIRGLAGGFEQFF
NA	TRBD2	TRBJ2-3	TRBV5-8	TGTGCCAGCTTTGGGAGCCCGGGACTACCCACAGATACGCAGTATTTT	CASFGSPGLPTDTQYF
many	NA	TRBJ1-4	TRBV11-2	TGTGCCAGCAGCCTATCGACGGGCAGGGAAAAACTGTTTTTT	CASSLSTGREKLFF
many	TRBD2	TRBJ2-3	TRBV10-3	TGTGCCATCAGTGATCTTCGAGGGAGGGTTAGGACAGATACGCAGTATTTT	CAISDLRGRVRTDTQYF
NA	NA	TRBJ2-3	TRBV5-5	TGTGCCAGCAGTTATGGGATCGGGGATACGCAGTATTTT	CASSYGIGDTQYF
many	NA	TRBJ2-5	TRBV28	TGTGCCAGCGGAAGGGAGACCCAGTACTTC	CASGRETQYF
many	NA	TRBJ2-7	TRBV12-3/TRBV12-4	TGTGCCAGCAGTTTTGGGGGAGCCCGGGGGGAGCAGTACTTC	CASSFGGARGEQYF
many	NA	TRBJ1-2	TRBV6-4	TGTGCCAGCAGTCCGAGGACCGGATTCTATGGCTACACCTTC	CASSPRTGFYGYTF
many	NA	TRBJ1-1	TRBV9	TGTGCCAGCAGCGTAGTGGTTAACACTGAAGCTTTCTTT	CASSVVVNTEAFF
few	TRBD1	TRBJ1-6	TRBV19	TGTGCCAGTAAACGACAGGGGGGAAATTCACCCCTCCACTTT	CASKRQGGNSPLHF
few	NA	TRBJ2-1	TRBV30	TGTGCCTGGAGTGACGTTACAGACAATGAGCAGTTCTTC	CAWSDVTDNEQFF
NA	NA	TRBJ1-1	TRBV5-1	TGCGCCAGCAGCCTCGTGGGGGGAGGGGCTAACACTGAAGCTTTCTTT	CASSLVGGGANTEAFF
NA	NA	TRBJ1-4	TRBV2	TGTGCCAGCAGTGGAGCACGAGAAGCCGTCGGGGCTAATGAAAAACTGTTTTTT	CASSGAREAVGANEKLFF
once	NA	TRBJ1-1	TRBV4-2	TGTGCCAGCAGCCAAGATGGGTCGGGGTTCACTGAAGCTTTCTTT	CASSQDGSGFTEAFF
many	NA	TRBJ1-1	TRBV28	TGTGCCACCGGGGGGGCTGAAGCTTTCTTT	CATGGAEAFF
many	TRBD2	TRBJ2-2	TRBV7-9	TGTGCCAGCAGCTACGGGACTAGCGGGAGGGCCCTCAGCACCGGGGAGCTGTTTTTT	CASSYGTSGRALSTGELFF
NA	NA	TRBJ2-7	TRBV7-2	TGTGCCAGCAGCTTAGAACAGGGTGCCCACGAGCAGTACTTC	CASSLEQGAHEQYF
many	NA	TRBJ2-2	TRBV12-3/TRBV12-4	TGTGCCAGCAGTTTATTCTTGGGGGGCCCAGCTGGGGAGCTGTTTTTT	CASSLFLGGPAGELFF
few	TRBD2	TRBJ2-5	TRBV9	TGTGCCAGCAGCGCTAGGGGCCTAGCGGGCGCAGGGGAGACCCAGTACTTC	CASSARGLAGAGETQYF
many	TRBD2	TRBJ2-7	TRBV7-2	TGTGCCAGCAGTTACTCCGGGACTAGCGGCTCCTACGAGCAGTACTTC	CASSYSGTSGSYEQYF
many	NA	TRBJ1-4	TRBV20-1	TGCAGTGCCTACCCTGCGGACCGGATTAATGAAAAACTGTTTTTT	CSAYPADRINEKLFF
many	NA	TRBJ1-2	TRBV6-2/TRBV6-3	TGTGCCAGCAGATACTACAGCGATGGCTACACCTTC	CASRYYSDGYTF
many	NA	TRBJ1-2	TRBV11-3	TGTGCCAGCAGCTTATTATCCCCGGACCACCCTGGTTCTGGCTACACCTTC	CASSLLSPDHPGSGYTF
NA	TRBD2	TRBJ2-4	TRBV29-1	TGCAGCGTTGTGGACTATAGCGGGTCGGGGGCCAAAAACATTCAGTACTTC	CSVVDYSGSGAKNIQYF
few	NA	TRBJ2-7	TRBV20-1	TGCAGTGCTAGCCACCGGGGGAACTCCTACGAGCAGTACTTC	CSASHRGNSYEQYF
many	TRBD1	TRBJ1-5	TRBV28	TGTGCCAGCAGTGCGACAGGGGGCGGCGGGCAGCCCCAGCATTTT	CASSATGGGGQPQHF
NA	NA	TRBJ2-2	TRBV11-2	TGTGCCAGCAGCTTTGGGGGAACCGGGAAGCTGTTTTTT	CASSFGGTGKLFF
few	NA	TRBJ2-7	TRBV30	TGTGCCTGGAGTAAGGGGAACTACGAGCAGTACTTC	CAWSKGNYEQYF
many	NA	TRBJ1-2	TRBV7-2	TGTGCCAGCAGTACAGGGCCCAACTATGGCTACACCTTC	CASSTGPNYGYTF
NA	NA	TRBJ1-1	TRBV7-9	TGTGCCAGCAGCTTAGAAGGGGGAAGGGGGGGCACTGAAGCTTTCTTT	CASSLEGGRGGTEAFF
few	TRBD2	TRBJ2-7	TRBV18	TGTGCCAGCTCACTCTACCCCGGGGGGGCTAACGAGCAGTACTTC	CASSLYPGGANEQYF
many	TRBD1	TRBJ2-7	TRBV5-5	TGTGCCAGCAGCTTGGCTCGGACAGGACTCCTTGGAGAGCAGTACTTC	CASSLARTGLLGEQYF
many	TRBD1	TRBJ1-5	TRBV27	TGTGCCAGCAGTTCGGTTTTCGGACAGGGGGTTCAGCCCCAGCATTTT	CASSSVFGQGVQPQHF
many	NA	TRBJ1-2	TRBV28	TGTGCCACCCACCGGCCCTATGGCTACACCTTC	CATHRPYGYTF
NA	NA	TRBJ2-5	TRBV4-1	TGCGCCAGCAGCCAAGATGGGACCCAGTACTTC	CASSQDGTQYF
many	NA	TRBJ2-5	TRBV11-3	TGTGCCAGCAGCTTAGGTGGTTTCAAAGAGACCCAGTACTTC	CASSLGGFKETQYF
many	TRBD1	TRBJ2-1	TRBV2	TGTGCCAGCAGGAGGGACAGGGGGCTCCCCTCGGCCTACAATGAGCAGTTCTTC	CASRRDRGLPSAYNEQFF
many	NA	TRBJ1-2	TRBV10-3	TGTGCCACGACAGAAACTAACTATGGCTACACCTTC	CATTETNYGYTF
NA	TRBD1	TRBJ2-7	TRBV5-1	TGCGCCAGCAGCCTGACAGGGACCCCCTACGAGCAGTACTTC	CASSLTGTPYEQYF
many	TRBD1	TRBJ1-2	TRBV12-3/TRBV12-4	TGTGCCAGGCTACGGGACAGGAGACTCTATGGCTACACCTTC	CARLRDRRLYGYTF
few	TRBD1	TRBJ1-4	TRBV25-1	TGTGCCAGCAGTGATCCAGGACAGGATGAAAAACTGTTTTTT	CASSDPGQDEKLFF
NA	NA	TRBJ2-3	TRBV4-1	TGCGCCAGCAGCCAAGATCGGGCAGGGAACACAGATACGCAGTATTTT	CASSQDRAGNTDTQYF
many	TRBD2	TRBJ2-7	TRBV27	TGTGCCAGCAGTTTATGGTCTAGCGGGTCTAGCCCACTCCTCTACGAGCAGTACTTC	CASSLWSSGSSPLLYEQYF
NA	NA	TRBJ1-5	TRBV12-5	TGTGCTAGTGGTTTACAGGGCTTCGGGCAGCCCCAGCATTTT	CASGLQGFGQPQHF
NA	NA	TRBJ2-2	TRBV7-6	TGTGCCAGCAGCTTAGCAGTATCGTACACCGGGGAGCTGTTTTTT	CASSLAVSYTGELFF
NA	TRBD1	TRBJ1-4	TRBV20-1	TGCAGTGCTGTTGGGGACAGGGGGATTGCAACTAATGAAAAACTGTTTTTT	CSAVGDRGIATNEKLFF
NA	TRBD2	TRBJ2-7	TRBV6-4	TGTGCCAGCAGTGACTGGACTAGCGGGAGTATTTGGGTGAACTACGAGCAGTACTTC	CASSDWTSGSIWVNYEQYF
many	NA	TRBJ1-2	TRBV28	TGTGCCAGCAGTGAGGACCGTTCAAGGGGCTACACCTTC	CASSEDRSRGYTF
NA	NA	TRBJ1-3	TRBV29-1	TGCAGCGTTGCTGGGGGAGGCTTCTCTGGAAACACCATATATTTT	CSVAGGGFSGNTIYF
NA	TRBD2	TRBJ2-5	TRBV24-1	TGTGCCACCAGTGAGCCCGGGACTAGGGGAGAGACCCAGTACTTC	CATSEPGTRGETQYF
many	TRBD1	TRBJ2-5	TRBV12-3/TRBV12-4	TGTGCCAGCTCGGAAGGGTTTAACAGGGGGGCAGAGACCCAGTACTTC	CASSEGFNRGAETQYF
many	NA	TRBJ1-2	TRBV9	TGTGCCAGCAGCGTAGCCGCGACAGGCGGGTACTATGGCTACACCTTC	CASSVAATGGYYGYTF
many	TRBD2	TRBJ2-1	TRBV27	TGTGCCAGCAGTTTAAGGTTAGCGGGAGGGGGTGAGCAGTTCTTC	CASSLRLAGGGEQFF